This TCR beta chain is from a study of identical twins. CDR1 and CDR2 from the germline V gene are SQVTM and ANQGSEA. V shed 6 bases and J shed 0 bases, with 14 bases lying between them. The CDR3 totals 15 residues. All of the donors were Caucasians in good health. Notes on the study in general: Analyses of zero insertions could, in part, be confounded by invariant MAIT and iNKT cells. Beta out-of-frame sequences displayed a weaker excess of sharing between twins.

This clonotype was detected many times. Its target is unknown. The cDNA had a unique molecular identifier and a template-switch universal primer site. TCRdb re-analysed the 5' RACE reads in MiXCR, keeping a single row per CDR3 protein. The repertoire holds approximately 670,000 distinct CDR3 sequences, with around 6.1% as singletons. This receptor was obtained from a young man in good health. The sequencing input was naive T cells sorted from blood. The chain uses TRBV29-1 and TRBJ1-4; tentative D call: TRBD1 (5 bases). The CDR3 loop reads CSVQTDKSTNEKLFF. The CDR3 DNA follows: TGCAGCGTCCAGACAGATAAATCAACTAATGAAAAACTGTTTTTT.